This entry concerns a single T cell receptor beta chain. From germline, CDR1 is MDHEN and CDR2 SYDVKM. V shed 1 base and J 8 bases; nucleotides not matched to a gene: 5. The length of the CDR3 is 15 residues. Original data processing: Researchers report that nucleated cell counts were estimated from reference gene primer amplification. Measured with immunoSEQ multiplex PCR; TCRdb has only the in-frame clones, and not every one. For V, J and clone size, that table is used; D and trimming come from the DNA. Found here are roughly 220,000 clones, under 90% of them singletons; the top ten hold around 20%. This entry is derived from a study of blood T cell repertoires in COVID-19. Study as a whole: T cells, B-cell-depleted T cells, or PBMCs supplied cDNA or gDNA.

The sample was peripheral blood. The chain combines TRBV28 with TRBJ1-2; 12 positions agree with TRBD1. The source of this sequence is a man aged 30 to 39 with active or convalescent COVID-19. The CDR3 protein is CASSLSGTGGLGYTF. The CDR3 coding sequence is TGTGCCAGCAGTTTATCCGGGACAGGGGGCTTGGGCTACACCTTC.